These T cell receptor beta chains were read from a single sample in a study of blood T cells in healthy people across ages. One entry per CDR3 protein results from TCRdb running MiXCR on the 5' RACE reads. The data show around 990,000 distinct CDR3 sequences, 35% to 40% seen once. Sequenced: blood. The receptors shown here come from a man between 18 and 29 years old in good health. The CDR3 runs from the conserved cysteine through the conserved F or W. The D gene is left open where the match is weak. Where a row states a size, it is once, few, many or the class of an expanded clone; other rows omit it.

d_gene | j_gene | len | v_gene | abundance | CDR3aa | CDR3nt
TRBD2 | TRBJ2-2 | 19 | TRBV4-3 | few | CASSQVLAGAHANTGELFF | TGCGCCAGCAGCCAAGTTTTAGCGGGGGCCCACGCGAACACCGGGGAGCTGTTTTTT
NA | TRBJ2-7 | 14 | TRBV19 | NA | CASSIDRGVYEQYF | TGTGCCAGTAGTATAGATCGAGGAGTCTACGAGCAGTACTTC
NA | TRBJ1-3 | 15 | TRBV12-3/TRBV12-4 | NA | CACSRGQLSGNTIYF | TGTGCCTGCAGTCGTGGACAGCTCTCTGGAAACACCATATATTTT
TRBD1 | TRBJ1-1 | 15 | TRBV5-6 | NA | CASSSIKQGGTEAFF | TGTGCCAGCAGCTCAATAAAACAGGGGGGCACTGAAGCTTTCTTT
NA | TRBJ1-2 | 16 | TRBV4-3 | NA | CASSQDLGQGMGGYTF | TGCGCCAGCAGCCAAGATCTAGGCCAGGGTATGGGTGGCTACACCTTC
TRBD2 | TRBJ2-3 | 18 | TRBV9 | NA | CASSVAGRLAGGADTQYF | TGTGCCAGCAGCGTAGCTGGGAGACTAGCGGGGGGGGCAGATACGCAGTATTTT
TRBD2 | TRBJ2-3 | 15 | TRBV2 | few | CASSGTTSGRDTQYF | TGTGCCAGCAGTGGGACGACTAGCGGGCGGGATACGCAGTATTTT
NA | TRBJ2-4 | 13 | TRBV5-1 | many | CASRAGAKNIQYF | TGCGCCAGCCGTGCAGGAGCCAAAAACATTCAGTACTTC
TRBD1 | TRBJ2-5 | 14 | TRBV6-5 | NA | CASSDGQAPETQYF | TGTGCCAGCAGTGACGGACAGGCCCCAGAGACCCAGTACTTC
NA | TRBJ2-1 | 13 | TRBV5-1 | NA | CAGSSTVLDEQFF | TGCGCCGGCAGCTCGACAGTTTTGGATGAGCAGTTCTTC
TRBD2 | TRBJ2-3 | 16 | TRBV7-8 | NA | CASSLSGGALTDTQYF | TGTGCCAGCAGCTTGAGCGGGGGGGCCCTCACAGATACGCAGTATTTT
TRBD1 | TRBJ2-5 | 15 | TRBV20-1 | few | CSARFTGGVTETQYF | TGCAGTGCTAGGTTTACAGGGGGTGTTACTGAGACCCAGTACTTC
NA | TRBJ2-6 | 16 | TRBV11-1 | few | CASSLAWGTGANVLTF | TGTGCCAGCAGCTTAGCGTGGGGGACTGGGGCCAACGTCCTGACTTTC
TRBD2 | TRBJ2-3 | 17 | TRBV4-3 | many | CASSQDSASGSTDTQYF | TGCGCCAGCAGCCAAGATTCGGCTAGCGGAAGCACAGATACGCAGTATTTT
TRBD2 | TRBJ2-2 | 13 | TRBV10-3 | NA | CAIRSSGPGELFF | TGTGCCATCAGGAGTAGCGGGCCCGGGGAGCTGTTTTTT